A selection of T cell receptor beta chains follows, all from one sample in a study of CD8+ T cells in alopecia areata. Only in-frame clones appear in the TCRdb table, and some are missing; sequencing was by immunoSEQ multiplex PCR. Here the sample spans 140,000 to 150,000 clones, roughly 62% being singletons. Sample: CD4+ T cells sorted from blood, taken at week 0. The source of these receptors is a human donor with alopecia areata. The CDR3 runs from the conserved cysteine through the conserved F or W. The order of the fields is CDR3 length, clone size, J gene, V gene, D gene, CDR3 DNA, CDR3 protein. The D gene is left open where the match is weak. Some rows have no size entry. The others give once, few or many, or a class for an expanded clone.

15 few TRBJ2-3 TRBV15 . TGTGCCACCAGCAGAGATTCCGTCCGCACAGATACGCAGTATTTT CATSRDSVRTDTQYF
13 . TRBJ2-3 TRBV7-2 . TGTGCCAGCAGCTTAGGTTACACAGATACGCAGTATTTT CASSLGYTDTQYF
14 . TRBJ1-2 TRBV4-1 TRBD1 TGCGCCAGCAGCCTCGGATGGGACAGGGGGAGCTACACCTTC CASSLGWDRGSYTF
15 . TRBJ2-1 TRBV5-1 . TGCGCCAGCAGCTTGGCCAGCACAAGAAACAATGAGCAGTTCTTC CASSLASTRNNEQFF
15 . TRBJ2-5 TRBV7-2 . TGTGCCAGCAGCTTGATGGGACTCTTCCAAGAGACCCAGTACTTC CASSLMGLFQETQYF
15 . TRBJ2-7 TRBV11-2 . TGTGCCAGCAGCCACCTAAGACGGGACACCTACGAGCAGTACTTC CASSHLRRDTYEQYF
14 . TRBJ1-1 TRBV7-2 TRBD1 TGTGCCCAGTCCGGGCAGACAGGGGGGACTGAAGCTTTCTTT CAQSGQTGGTEAFF
15 once TRBJ2-3 TRBV11-2 TRBD2 TGTGCCAGCGCCCCCGGCTTGGGGGGGACAGATACGCAGTATTTT CASAPGLGGTDTQYF
14 . TRBJ1-6 TRBV6-1 . TGTGCCAGCAGATCACAGGGAAGCGGTTCACCCCTCCACTTT CASRSQGSGSPLHF
11 . TRBJ2-7 TRBV4-1 . TGCGCCAGCAGCCAAGGCGTCGGGCAGTACTTC CASSQGVGQYF
15 . TRBJ1-1 TRBV25-1 TRBD1 TGTGCCAGCAGTGACATGGGACAGGGTCACACTGAAGCTTTCTTT CASSDMGQGHTEAFF
12 few TRBJ2-7 TRBV9 TRBD2 TGTGCCAGCAGCGGTAGCGGGGGGAAGCAGTACTTC CASSGSGGKQYF
13 . TRBJ2-3 TRBV7-3 . TGTGCCAGCAGCCGGGGAGTTACAGATACGCAGTATTTT CASSRGVTDTQYF
16 few TRBJ2-4 TRBV21-1 . TGTGCCAGCAGCAAGACATATCTCTTAACCAAAAACATTCAGTACTTC CASSKTYLLTKNIQYF
14 few TRBJ1-1 TRBV30 . TGTGCCTGGAGTGTACGGGGGTATGGCACTGAAGCTTTCTTT CAWSVRGYGTEAFF
13 . TRBJ1-3 TRBV25-1 . TGTGCCAGCAGTCAGACTGAAGGAAACACCATATATTTT CASSQTEGNTIYF
15 . TRBJ1-5 TRBV7-2 TRBD1 TGTGCCAGCAGCTCCGGACAGGGAGGCAATCAGCCCCAGCATTTT CASSSGQGGNQPQHF
12 . TRBJ1-2 TRBV6-1 . TGTGCCAGCAGTGGGGTCTCGGAGGGCTACACCTTC CASSGVSEGYTF
14 . TRBJ1-4 TRBV30 . TGTGCCTGGAGCCTTGGAGGGTTCCAGGGAAAACTGTTTTTT CAWSLGGFQGKLFF
14 . TRBJ2-7 TRBV7-2 . TGTGCCAGCAGCCTGGGACCGAGCTCCTACGAGCAGTACTTC CASSLGPSSYEQYF
12 . TRBJ2-7 TRBV30 . TGTGCCTGGAAACGGGGACCCTACGAGCAGTACTTC CAWKRGPYEQYF
13 . TRBJ1-1 TRBV29-1 . TGCAGCGGAACCGGCAGCTTGAACACTGAAGCTTTCTTT CSGTGSLNTEAFF
14 . TRBJ2-3 TRBV29-1 TRBD2 TGCAGCGTTGAGCCTAGCGGGAACACAGATACGCAGTATTTT CSVEPSGNTDTQYF
13 . TRBJ2-3 TRBV27 . TGTGCCAGCAGTTTACGCCGCGGTGATACGCAGTATTTT CASSLRRGDTQYF
16 . TRBJ2-4 TRBV7-2 . TGTGCCAGCAGCCAGCAAAGGGGGTTAGCCAAAAACATTCAGTACTTC CASSQQRGLAKNIQYF
14 . TRBJ1-4 TRBV9 TRBD1 TGTGCCAGCAGCTCCCGGGACAGGGAGGGGAAACTGTTTTTT CASSSRDREGKLFF
17 . TRBJ2-3 TRBV4-2 TRBD2 TGTGCCAGCAGCCCGAGGGCTAGCGGGGAGAGCACAGATACGCAGTATTTT CASSPRASGESTDTQYF
14 few TRBJ1-2 TRBV7-2 . TGTGCCAGCAGCTTAGGAGCGGGGGCGAAGGGCTACACCTTC CASSLGAGAKGYTF
15 once TRBJ2-5 TRBV27 . TGTGCCAGCAGTACCCAACAGCTGTACCAAGAGACCCAGTACTTC CASSTQQLYQETQYF
15 few TRBJ2-2 TRBV9 . TGTGCCAGCAGCAAGCGGACAGAGAACACCGGGGAGCTGTTTTTT CASSKRTENTGELFF
13 few TRBJ1-1 TRBV5-1 . TGCGCCAGCATGCCGGGTATGAACACTGAAGCTTTCTTT CASMPGMNTEAFF
14 . TRBJ1-3 TRBV27 . TGTGCCAGCAGCCCTTGGGGGTACGGAAACACCATATATTTT CASSPWGYGNTIYF
16 . TRBJ1-5 TRBV29-1 TRBD1 TGCAGGGTTTTTCTGAGGGGGCGGGGGAGCAATCAGCCCCAGCATTTT CRVFLRGRGSNQPQHF
17 . TRBJ1-5 TRBV23-1 . TGCGCCAGCAGTCAATCTTTCAAGGGGGGGCGTAATCAGCCCCAGCATTTT CASSQSFKGGRNQPQHF
15 . TRBJ2-7 TRBV18 . TGTGCCAGCTCACCAGTTGTGGCCGGCCCCTACGAGCAGTACTTC CASSPVVAGPYEQYF
12 . TRBJ1-2 TRBV2 . TGTGCCAGCAGACAGCTTAACTATGGCTACACCTTC CASRQLNYGYTF
16 . TRBJ2-2 TRBV10-3 TRBD2 TGTGCCATCGGTGGGACTAGCGGGGTCCACACCGGGGAGCTGTTTTTT CAIGGTSGVHTGELFF
14 few TRBJ2-7 TRBV6-5 . TGTGCCAGCAGCCGAACAAGGACGGAGGACGAGCAGTACTTC CASSRTRTEDEQYF
14 . TRBJ2-7 TRBV5-4 . TGTGCCAGCAGCTTGGATGGCTCTAACTACGAGCAGTACTTC CASSLDGSNYEQYF
16 . TRBJ2-3 TRBV15 . TGTGCCACCAGCAGGGAGTCGGGGTCTGGCACAGATACGCAGTATTTT CATSRESGSGTDTQYF
13 . TRBJ1-1 TRBV11-3 TRBD1 TGTGCCAGCAGGGGACAGGGGGGGACTGAAGCTTTCTTT CASRGQGGTEAFF
14 . TRBJ2-3 TRBV11-2 . TGTGCCAGCAGCGCCTTCCTCAGGATGGATACGCAGTATTTT CASSAFLRMDTQYF
14 . TRBJ1-6 TRBV29-1 . TGCAGCGCCGGGGACGGGACTGCCAATTCACCCCTCCACTTT CSAGDGTANSPLHF
14 . TRBJ2-5 TRBV11-2 . TGTGCCAGCAGGCTATACGGATCCCCAGAGACCCAGTACTTC CASRLYGSPETQYF
13 . TRBJ1-6 TRBV30 . TGTGCCATAGGACGGACCTTTAATTCACCCCTCCACTTT CAIGRTFNSPLHF
16 few TRBJ2-5 TRBV4-1 TRBD2 TGCGCCAGCAGCCAACCGGGACTAGCGGAGGCAGAGACCCAGTACTTC CASSQPGLAEAETQYF
16 . TRBJ2-6 TRBV5-1 . TGCGCCAGCAGCAACAGGGCCTCCTCTGGGGCCAACGTCCTGACTTTC CASSNRASSGANVLTF
14 . TRBJ2-4 TRBV6-5 . TGTGCCTCCGGAGGGGGTCTAGCCAAAAACATTCAGTACTTC CASGGGLAKNIQYF
16 . TRBJ2-6 TRBV7-2 . TGTGCCAGCAGCTTAATGAGGAACTCTGGGGCCAACGTCCTGACTTTC CASSLMRNSGANVLTF
13 . TRBJ1-6 TRBV27 . TGTGCCAGCAGCCCTACTATAAGTTCACCCCTCCACTTT CASSPTISSPLHF
15 . TRBJ2-5 TRBV5-1 . TGCGCCAGCAGCTTGGAGGTTGGCGGGGCACAGACCCAGTACTTC CASSLEVGGAQTQYF
16 . TRBJ1-5 TRBV6-6 TRBD1 TGTGCCAGCAGGTACCGGGACAGGGCGAGCAATCAGCCCCAGCATTTT CASRYRDRASNQPQHF
14 . TRBJ2-1 TRBV29-1 . TGCAGCGTCCTCCCTTTGTGGGGGTCCAATGAGCAGTTCTTC CSVLPLWGSNEQFF
12 . TRBJ2-7 TRBV7-9 TRBD1 TGTGCCAGCGGTCGGACAGGGAACGAGCAGTACTTC CASGRTGNEQYF